These 25 T cell receptor beta chains share one sample of origin, sequenced in a study of blood T cell repertoires in COVID-19. This table comes from immunoSEQ multiplex PCR, and its TCRdb copy is limited to in-frame clones, with some not included. The table lists 210,000 or so clones, roughly 90% of them singletons, with 1.9% in the top ten. Sequences were obtained from peripheral blood. These receptor sequences come from a man aged 40-55 years with active or convalescent COVID-19.

The rearrangement joins TRBV15 to TRBJ1-5, with a tentative D call TRBD1 (6 bases). The ends were cut back, 1 base at V and 1 base at J, with 8 bases in the middle. Looked up from germline, CDR1 is LNHNV and CDR2 is YYDKDF (reference sequence). CDR3 length: 15 amino acids. The CDR3 loop is CATSRGQESNQPQHF. DNA for the CDR3: TGTGCCACCAGCAGAGGACAGGAGAGCAATCAGCCCCAGCATTTT.

The J gene is TRBJ1-6, the V gene TRBV13, with 10 bases aligning to TRBD1. With V trimmed by 5 bases and J by 6 bases, 1 base remained unmatched. CDR1 PRHDT and CDR2 FYEKMQ come from the germline V gene (reference sequence). The CDR3 loop spans 14 amino acids. The CDR3 DNA reads as TGTGCCAGCAGCGGACAGGGGGGTAATTCACCCCTCCACTTT. This codes for CASSGQGGNSPLHF.

The chain combines TRBV18 with TRBJ1-2; TRBD1 agrees at 9 bases. The germline V gene encodes CDR1 KGHSH and CDR2 LQKENI. The V segment lost 5 bases and the J segment 4 bases; nucleotides outside the gene matches: 8. CDR3 length: 15 residues. The CDR3 is CASSSGTGPFYGYTF. DNA for the CDR3: TGTGCCAGCTCATCCGGGACAGGGCCTTTCTATGGCTACACCTTC.

The gene calls are TRBV28 and TRBJ1-6; D not certain. The V gene lost 9 bases and the J gene lost 10 bases, with 13 bases spanning the gap. Germline V gene lookup returns CDR1 MDHEN and CDR2 SYDVKM. This CDR3 is 12 amino acids long. For the CDR3, the DNA is TGTGCCAGTCGCCGGTTAGTGTCACCCCTCCACTTT. Its translation: CASRRLVSPLHF.

This rearrangement joins TRBV2 to TRBJ1-1, with 7 bases fitting TRBD1. Germline V gene sequence: CDR1 SNHLY, CDR2 FYNNEI. The trim removed 6 bases at V and 4 bases at J, leaving 8 bases unmatched. This CDR3 region has 14 residues. The CDR3 protein is CASRARTGVTEAFF. CDR3 nucleotide sequence: TGTGCCAGCAGAGCCCGGACAGGAGTCACTGAAGCTTTCTTT. The full variable domain, completed using reference TRBV2 and TRBJ1-1, is EPEVTQTPSHQVTQMGQEVILRCVPISNHLYFYWYRQILGQKVEFLVSFYNNEISEKSEIFDDQFSVERPDGSNFTLKIRSTKLEDSAMYFCASRARTGVTEAFFGQGTRLTVV.

About this clone: Other nucleotide sequences from this sample produce the same CDR3. The chain combines TRBV7-2 with TRBJ1-1; D is possibly TRBD1 (6 bases). Trimming stripped 4 bases from V and 8 bases from J, with 11 bases between. The germline gives CDR1 SGHTA, CDR2 FQGNSA. CDR3 length: 12 residues. The CDR3 reads CASSYRETEAFF. CDR3 nucleotide sequence: TGTGCCAGCAGCTACAGGGAAACGGAAGCTTTCTTT.

This chain uses TRBV29-1 with TRBJ2-2, with D possibly matching TRBD2 (6 bases). This CDR3 contains 13 residues. Between the trimmed V and J ends, which lost 3 bases and 10 bases, there was a span of 15 bases. Germline loops: CDR1 SQVTM, CDR2 ANQGSEA. CDR3 loop: CSVDYGGSKELFF. The DNA of the CDR3 is TGCAGCGTTGATTACGGGGGTAGTAAGGAGCTGTTTTTT.

Comment on this clone: In the same sample, other DNA sequences code for this CDR3. The V gene is TRBV19, the J gene TRBJ1-1; possible D gene TRBD1, 5 bases. The germline V and J ends were trimmed by 2 bases and 5 bases, with 9 bases remaining between them. This CDR3 is built from 13 residues. Germline-derived CDR1 and CDR2 are LNHDA and SQIVND (reference sequence). The CDR3 loop is CASSIRRGTEAFF. The CDR3 bases are TGTGCCAGTAGTATACGTCGGGGGACTGAAGCTTTCTTT.

This chain links TRBV5-4 with TRBJ2-7; possibly TRBD1 for D (5 bases). Trimming took 2 bases from V and 0 from J, leaving 12 bases between them. CDR3 length: 15 amino acids. Germline-derived CDR1 and CDR2 are SGHNT and YYREEE (reference sequence). The CDR3: CASSLGVGVSYEQYF. The CDR3 nucleotides read TGTGCCAGCAGCTTAGGTGTAGGGGTCTCCTACGAGCAGTACTTC.

This chain uses TRBV23-1 with TRBJ2-3, with D perhaps TRBD2 (5 bases). TRBV23-1 is designated an ORF whose function remains uncertain. The V and J ends lost 3 bases and 0 bases respectively, with 19 bases between them. CDR3 length: 18 residues. CDR3 bases: TGCGCCAGCAGTCAGAAGAGGGTAAACGGTTCGAGCACAGATACGCAGTATTTT. This gives the protein CASSQKRVNGSSTDTQYF.

J is TRBJ2-1 and V is TRBV19, with TRBD2 matching 9 bases. Germline CDR1 and CDR2: LNHDA and SQIVND (reference sequence). The J segment lost 2 bases and the V segment lost 3 bases, leaving 2 bases of the junction unmatched. The CDR3 loop spans 15 amino acids. Here the CDR3 reads CASSISGGPYNEQFF. DNA of the CDR3: TGTGCCAGTAGTATTAGCGGGGGACCCTACAATGAGCAGTTCTTC. The whole variable domain, remainder taken from reference TRBV19 and TRBJ2-1, is DGGITQSPKYLFRKEGQNVTLSCEQNLNHDAMYWYRQDPGQGLRLIYYSQIVNDFQKGDIAEGYSVSREKKESFPLTVTSAQKNPTAFYLCASSISGGPYNEQFFGPGTRLTVL.

The V and J genes are TRBV2 and TRBJ1-1; 7 positions agree with TRBD1. Germline CDR1 and CDR2: SNHLY and FYNNEI. CDR3 length: 14 amino acids. The J segment lost 4 bases and the V segment lost 5 bases, leaving 7 bases of the junction unmatched. CDR3 in amino acids: CASSWTGHGTEAFF. CDR3 nucleotides: TGTGCCAGCAGTTGGACAGGCCATGGCACTGAAGCTTTCTTT.

V is TRBV5-5 and J is TRBJ1-2, with D unresolved. This CDR3 spans 16 amino acids. The V end lost 0 bases, the J end lost 0 bases, and 12 bases lay between the germline ends. CDR1 and CDR2 (germline): SGHKS, YYEKEE (reference sequence). The CDR3: CASSLELREANYGYTF. The CDR3 bases are TGTGCCAGCAGCTTGGAGTTGCGGGAGGCTAACTATGGCTACACCTTC.

This rearrangement joins TRBV5-5 to TRBJ1-5, with 10 bases identical to TRBD1. This CDR3 contains 15 residues. V lost 8 bases, J lost 4 bases, and 9 bases stayed unmatched. Per the germline V gene, CDR1 is SGHKS and CDR2 is YYEKEE (reference sequence). In nucleotides, the CDR3 is TGTGCCAGTCGACAGGGGGCAGGGGTTAATCAGCCCCAGCATTTT. Translated: CASRQGAGVNQPQHF.

The chain combines TRBV6-2 or TRBV6-3 with TRBJ1-6; possible D gene TRBD1, 5 bases. The germline V gene has CDR1 MNHEY and CDR2 SVGEGT. This CDR3 comprises 13 residues. V lost 2 bases and J lost 8, with 7 bases in between. CDR3 sequence: CASSYGAYSPLHF. CDR3 in DNA: TGTGCCAGCAGTTACGGGGCTTATTCACCCCTCCACTTT.

The chain recombines TRBV28 with TRBJ1-5; unclear D gene. Trimming cost V 2 bases and J 2 bases, with 13 bases left between them. The germline CDR1 and CDR2 sequences are MDHEN and SYDVKM. This CDR3 region has 16 residues. The CDR3 DNA reads TGTGCCAGCAGTTTACGAAGGGAGGAGGGCAATCAGCCCCAGCATTTT. Translated, it gives CASSLRREEGNQPQHF. Variable domain in full (rest from reference TRBV28 and TRBJ1-5): DVKVTQSSRYLVKRTGEKVFLECVQDMDHENMFWYRQDPGLGLRLIYFSYDVKMKEKGDIPEGYSVSREKKERFSLILESASTNQTSMYLCASSLRREEGNQPQHFGDGTRLSIL.

The chain couples TRBV6-5 to TRBJ1-4; D gene ambiguous. The CDR3 extends over 11 amino acids. Germline CDR1 MNHEY, CDR2 SVGAGI. The V gene lost 6 bases and the J gene lost 16 bases, with 15 bases spanning the gap. The CDR3 DNA follows: TGTGCCAGCAGAACTAGTAATGAGGAGTTTTTT. Translated: CASRTSNEEFF.

The gene calls are TRBV6-5 and TRBJ2-7; TRBD2 matches at 9 bases. CDR1 and CDR2 (germline): MNHEY, SVGAGI. The CDR3 contains 15 residues. The ends lost 0 bases at V and 0 bases at J; junction bases unmatched: 0. The CDR3 nucleotides are TGTGCCAGCAGTTACTCTAGCGGGAGCTCCTACGAGCAGTACTTC. This translates into CASSYSSGSSYEQYF.

The chain has TRBV25-1 and TRBJ1-2, with 8 bases identical to TRBD1. CDR1 MGHDK and CDR2 SYGVNS come from the germline V gene. The CDR3 runs to 16 residues. Losses at the gene ends were 4 bases for V and 4 bases for J; bases not matched to a gene: 11. The CDR3 region is CASSGRTGGKIYGYTF. CDR3 DNA sequence: TGTGCCAGCAGTGGGAGAACAGGGGGGAAAATCTATGGCTACACCTTC.

The chain recombines TRBV11-2 with TRBJ1-1; possibly TRBD1 for D (6 bases). There are 15 residues in the CDR3. Germline lookup yields CDR1 SGHAT and CDR2 FQNNGV. Trimming pared 5 bases from V and 2 bases from J, leaving 15 bases between. The CDR3 DNA sequence: TGTGCCAGCAGCCAGGACAGCTCGACTAACACTGAAGCTTTCTTT. Amino acids: CASSQDSSTNTEAFF.

The chain recombines TRBV5-4 with TRBJ2-5; maybe TRBD1 (6 bases). CDR3 length equals 15 residues. CDR1 is SGHNT, CDR2 YYREEE, per germline (reference sequence). The V gene lost 3 bases and the J gene lost 0 bases, with 12 bases spanning the gap. As DNA, the CDR3 is TGTGCCAGCAGCTCCGGGACACGAAACCAAGAGACCCAGTACTTC. It encodes CASSSGTRNQETQYF. Full variable domain (rest looked up from reference TRBV5-4 and TRBJ2-5): ETGVTQSPTHLIKTRGQQVTLRCSSQSGHNTVSWYQQALGQGPQFIFQYYREEENGRGNFPPRFSGLQFPNYSSELNVNALELDDSALYLCASSSGTRNQETQYFGPGTRLLVL.

This chain connects TRBV7-2 to TRBJ1-4; the D is unclear. CDR3 length equals 15 residues. Germline V gene lookup returns CDR1 SGHTA and CDR2 FQGNSA. V shed 3 bases and J shed 4 bases, with 12 bases lying between them. This CDR3 is CASSFRESLNEKLFF. The CDR3 DNA sequence: TGTGCCAGCAGCTTCCGAGAGAGCCTTAATGAAAAACTGTTTTTT.

This chain connects TRBV6-1 to TRBJ2-6; 8 bases map to TRBD1. Germline values: CDR1 MNHNS, CDR2 SASEGT. The CDR3 covers 18 residues. V lost 2 bases and J lost 4; bases outside the gene matches: 10. Here the CDR3 reads CASSEYRGAPWGANVLTF. For the CDR3, the DNA is TGTGCCAGCAGTGAATACAGGGGGGCGCCTTGGGGGGCCAACGTCCTGACTTTC.

The chain uses TRBV19 and TRBJ1-5; weak D call: TRBD1 (6 bases). Germline values: CDR1 LNHDA, CDR2 SQIVND (reference sequence). The germline V and J ends were trimmed by 2 bases and 7 bases, with 9 bases remaining between them. The CDR3 totals 13 residues. In DNA, the CDR3 is TGTGCCAGTAGTATATACAGGGACCAGCCCCAGCATTTT. Protein: CASSIYRDQPQHF. The variable domain in full, completed from reference TRBV19 and TRBJ1-5, reads DGGITQSPKYLFRKEGQNVTLSCEQNLNHDAMYWYRQDPGQGLRLIYYSQIVNDFQKGDIAEGYSVSREKKESFPLTVTSAQKNPTAFYLCASSIYRDQPQHFGDGTRLSIL.

The chain employs TRBV20-1 and TRBJ2-3, with D tentatively TRBD2 (6 bases). Between the trimmed V and J ends, which lost 6 bases and 8 bases, there was a span of 12 bases. This CDR3 spans 11 amino acids. Germline CDR1 DFQATT, CDR2 SNEGSKA (reference sequence). The chain's CDR3 is CSAPRGVTQYF. The CDR3 DNA is TGCAGTGCCCCTCGCGGGGTTACGCAGTATTTT.